This TCR beta chain was recorded in a study of radiotherapy plus CTLA-4 blockade in lung cancer. The CDR3 sequence is 14 residues long. The V and J ends lost 8 bases and 8 bases respectively, with 19 bases between them. In germline, CDR1 is SGHVS, CDR2 FQNEAQ. The assay was immunoSEQ multiplex PCR, and TCRdb's table has in-frame clones only and misses some. The sample contains about 85,000 clones, approximately 84% of which appear only once. This specimen was peripheral blood, taken from a patient treated with radiotherapy plus ipilimumab. The sequence was collected from a human donor with non-small cell lung cancer who had a partial response to radiotherapy plus ipilimumab. The chain joins TRBV7-8 to TRBJ2-1; perhaps TRBD1 as D (6 bases). DNA of the CDR3: TGTGCCAGCCGTCGGGCAGGGGAATACGATGAGCAGTTCTTC. Translation: CASRRAGEYDEQFF.